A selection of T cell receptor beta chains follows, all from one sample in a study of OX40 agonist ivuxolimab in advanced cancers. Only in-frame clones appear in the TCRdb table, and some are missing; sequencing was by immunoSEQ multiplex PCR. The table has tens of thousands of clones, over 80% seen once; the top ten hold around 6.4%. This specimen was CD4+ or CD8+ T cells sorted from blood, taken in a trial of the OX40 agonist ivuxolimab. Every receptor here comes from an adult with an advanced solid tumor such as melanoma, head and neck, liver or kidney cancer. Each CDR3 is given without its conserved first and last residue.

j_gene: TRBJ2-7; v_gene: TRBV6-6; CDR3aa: ASSLGESYEQY
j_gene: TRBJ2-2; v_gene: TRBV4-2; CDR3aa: ASSQAHGGGNTGELF
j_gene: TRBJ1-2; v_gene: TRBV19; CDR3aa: ASSGTGGSSGYT
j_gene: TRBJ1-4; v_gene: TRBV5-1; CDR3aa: ASSSQTVRNEKLF
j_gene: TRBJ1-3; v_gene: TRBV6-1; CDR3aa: ASSVAGTPGNTIY
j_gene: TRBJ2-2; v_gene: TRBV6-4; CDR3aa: ASSDSRGAGELF
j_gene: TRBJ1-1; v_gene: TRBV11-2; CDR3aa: ASSSTTRGNTEAF
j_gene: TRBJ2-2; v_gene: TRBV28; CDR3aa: ASTSRPRTGELF
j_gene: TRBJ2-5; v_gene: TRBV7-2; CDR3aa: ASSLGGMGGETQY
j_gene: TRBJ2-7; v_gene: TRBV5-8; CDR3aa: ASSPGRGYEQY
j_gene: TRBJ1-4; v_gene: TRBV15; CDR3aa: ATSVRHSTNEKLF
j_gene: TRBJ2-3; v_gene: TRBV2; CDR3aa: ASSSGTPRTQY
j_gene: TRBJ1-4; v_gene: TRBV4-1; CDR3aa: ASSHNPEKLF
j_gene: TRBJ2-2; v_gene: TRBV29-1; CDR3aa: SVTGTSDTGELF
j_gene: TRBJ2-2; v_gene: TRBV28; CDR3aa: ASRPGLAGGAGELF
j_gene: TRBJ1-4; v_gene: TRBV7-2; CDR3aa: ASSVDRGPTNEKLF
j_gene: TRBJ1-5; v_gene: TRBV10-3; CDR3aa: AISVGEYSNQPQH
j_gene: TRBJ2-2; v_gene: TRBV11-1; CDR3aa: ASSSRDTNTGELF
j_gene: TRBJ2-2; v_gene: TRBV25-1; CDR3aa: ASSELAGRQRNTGELF
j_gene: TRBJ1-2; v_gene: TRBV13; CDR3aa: ASSLARGQGYT
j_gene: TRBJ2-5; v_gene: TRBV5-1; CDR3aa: ASSLDAGSGETQY
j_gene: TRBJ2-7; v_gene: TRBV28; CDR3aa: ASSLGYEQY
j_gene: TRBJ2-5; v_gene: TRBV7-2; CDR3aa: ASSPGTPGGAQY
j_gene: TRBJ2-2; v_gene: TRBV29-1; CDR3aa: SAREARDTGELF
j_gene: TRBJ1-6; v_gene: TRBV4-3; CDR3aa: ASSQDTGTGGSPLH
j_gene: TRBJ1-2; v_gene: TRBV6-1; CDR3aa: ASNPGPRGYGYT
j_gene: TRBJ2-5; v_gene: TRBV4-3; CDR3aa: ASSQGVGRGQETQY
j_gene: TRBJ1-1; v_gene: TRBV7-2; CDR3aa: ASSFSKGYMNTEAF
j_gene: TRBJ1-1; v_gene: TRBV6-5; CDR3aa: ASSYRGRSEAF
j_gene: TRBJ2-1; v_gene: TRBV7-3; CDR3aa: ASSLRFMGSEQF
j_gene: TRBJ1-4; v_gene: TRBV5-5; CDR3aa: ASSPRQGSSTNEKLF
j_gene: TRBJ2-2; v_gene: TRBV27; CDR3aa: ASSFQGIWVTGELF
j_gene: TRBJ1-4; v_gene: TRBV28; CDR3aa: ASSSQSPLDRAREKLF
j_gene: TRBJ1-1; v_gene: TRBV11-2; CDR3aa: ASSRDRAEAF